The 8 T cell receptor beta chains presented below share a single source sample, sequenced in a study of blood T cells in healthy people across ages. Primed by a sample-barcoded 5' primer and a J-beta primer mix, a second PCR proceeded for about 6 to 11 cycles. TCRdb reprocessed the 5' RACE reads via MiXCR and lists one record per CDR3 protein. The sample has some 670,000 distinct CDR3 sequences, 45% to 60% seen once; the top ten hold roughly 14%. The sample comprised blood. These receptors were taken from a woman older than 75 in good health.

The chain has TRBV21-1 and TRBJ2-2; TRBD1 reflects the table's D call only, with no check against the DNA. TRBV21-1 corresponds to a pseudogene. The CDR3 has 20 amino acids. CDR3 coding DNA: TGTGCCAGCAGCAACAGGGACAGTCCCACTTCAAAGGGTAGCACCGGGGAGCTGTTTTTT. Its protein is CASSNRDSPTSKGSTGELFF.

This clonotype has at least ten counts. The chain uses TRBV6-5 and TRBJ2-7; unclear D gene. V was cut by 0 bases and J by 2 bases, with 11 bases left in between. CDR1 is MNHEY and CDR2 is SVGAGI in the germline V gene. The length of the CDR3 is 15 residues. CDR3 nucleotides: TGTGCCAGCAGTTACTCGTCGGCCTATACCTACGAGCAGTACTTC. Translating it yields CASSYSSAYTYEQYF.

V is TRBV5-1 and J is TRBJ2-5; 7 bases agree with TRBD2. Germline loops: CDR1 SGHRS, CDR2 YFSETQ. V lost 1 base and J lost 4; bases outside the gene matches: 10. This CDR3 spans 16 amino acids. The CDR3 loop is CASSLWPNSGGETQYF. CDR3 in DNA: TGCGCCAGCAGCTTGTGGCCAAATTCGGGAGGAGAGACCCAGTACTTC.

This clonotype was detected a few times. This rearrangement joins TRBV5-1 to TRBJ2-3, with a tentative D call TRBD2 (5 bases). Trimming took 0 bases from V and 3 from J, leaving 11 bases between them. The CDR3 totals 15 residues. The germline CDR1 and CDR2 sequences are SGHRS and YFSETQ. The CDR3 protein is CASSLGNRGTDTQYF. Written as DNA, the CDR3 is TGCGCCAGCAGCTTGGGTAACCGGGGAACAGATACGCAGTATTTT.

This chain uses TRBV9 with TRBJ2-1; 9 bases agree with TRBD2. The CDR3 spans 17 residues. CDR1 and CDR2 (germline): SGDLS, YYNGEE. Trimming cost V 0 bases and J 7 bases; bases outside gene matches: 11. The CDR3 nucleotides read TGTGCCAGCAGCGTAGTGGGCGGGGGGGTCTTTTCAAATGAGCAGTTCTTC. Its translation: CASSVVGGGVFSNEQFF.

This clonotype was counted many times. The chain combines TRBV20-1 with TRBJ1-2; D unclear. The CDR3 length is 12 residues. Germline V gives CDR1 DFQATT, CDR2 SNEGSKA (reference sequence). The V end lost 7 bases, the J end lost 4 bases, and 13 bases lay between the germline ends. The CDR3: CSVHAGFYGYTF. CDR3 nucleotide sequence: TGCAGTGTCCATGCCGGGTTCTATGGCTACACCTTC.

V usage is TRBV6-1 and J usage is TRBJ2-3; 7 bases agree with TRBD1. The CDR3 has 14 residues. Trimming at V came to 5 bases and at J to 9 bases, leaving 11 bases not matched to a gene. Germline V gene sequence: CDR1 MNHNS, CDR2 SASEGT. The CDR3 region has the DNA TGTGCCAGCAGTCCTGACAGGGTCACATACACGCAGTATTTT. Encoded protein: CASSPDRVTYTQYF.

This clonotype was detected once. This rearrangement joins TRBV9 to TRBJ2-5; D could derive from TRBD1 or TRBD2 (5 bases each). The better agreement between TRBJ2-7 and the DNA end casts doubt on the J call. CDR1 is SGDLS, CDR2 YYNGEE, per germline. This CDR3 comprises 14 residues. CDR3 region: CASSVGTEIYEQYF. The CDR3 region has the DNA TGTGCCAGCAGCGTGGGGACGGAAATTTACGAGCAGTACTTC.